The source of this T cell receptor (beta chain) is a study of shared clonotypes between healthy human individuals. The protocol was immunoSEQ multiplex PCR, while the TCRdb copy is restricted to in-frame clones and leaves out a portion. The table has about 1 million clones, approximately 72% seen once. The V end lost 5 bases, the J end lost 5 bases, and 15 bases lay between the germline ends. CDR3 length equals 15 residues. The germline CDR1 and CDR2 sequences are SEHNR and FQNEAQ (reference sequence). This clone was counted only a few times. Sample: memory CD4+ T cells sorted from blood. Described subset: CD45RA-negative fraction. The chain carries TRBV7-9 and TRBJ2-2; weak D call: TRBD2 (5 bases). The TCR comes from a man aged 18 to 35 in good health. Here the CDR3 reads CASSRRSGDTGELFF. In DNA, the CDR3 is TGTGCCAGCAGCCGGAGGTCTGGGGATACCGGGGAGCTGTTTTTT.